This entry features one T cell receptor beta chain sequence. Its matching antigen is unknown. The CDR3 is 12 amino acids. Trimming cost V 6 bases and J 8 bases; bases outside gene matches: 5. Germline assignment: CDR1 SNHLY and CDR2 FYNNEI. The sample comes from a study of cytomegalovirus exposure and HLA in healthy donors. The study, taken as a whole, reports: TCR beta V- and J-gene trimming, according to a later analysis, was linked to a missense DCLRE1C variant. A later analysis, which compared TCR beta chains of equal frequency, found the HLA-associated ones more clonally expanded. Across donors, most TCRs were seen rarely, yet some public ones were widespread. Analyzed later, most CMV-associated TCR beta chains appeared HLA-restricted.

Amplification used 60 Vbeta primers and 13 Jbeta primers. TCRdb's copy holds only in-frame clones and misses some; the assay was immunoSEQ multiplex PCR. This table has about 83,000 clones, 70% to 75% appearing once. The clonotype originates from a man between 60 and 75 years old in good health and CMV-seronegative. The sequenced sample consisted of PBMCs. The rearrangement links TRBV2 to TRBJ1-2, with TRBD1 identical over 8 bases. This chain's CDR3 is CASRSDRAGYTF. CDR3 bases: TGTGCCAGCAGGTCGGACAGGGCAGGCTACACCTTC.